A single sample gave rise to the 6 T cell receptor beta chains below, sequenced in a study of CD8 T cells in ankylosing spondylitis. TCRdb reprocessed the 5' RACE reads via MiXCR and lists one record per CDR3 protein. The profile covers 250,000 to 300,000 distinct CDR3 sequences, with 15% to 20% appearing a single time and less than 9% taken by the ten largest. The sequencing sample was made of blood, either unsorted or a sorted T cell fraction (not recorded which). These receptors all come from a male donor with ankylosing spondylitis or in good health (not recorded which).

There are many counts of this clonotype. The chain links TRBV10-1 to TRBJ2-1; 9 bases are shared with TRBD1. Germline-derived CDR1 and CDR2 are WNHNN and SYGVQD (reference sequence). The CDR3 has 13 amino acids. V lost 4 bases and J lost 9; bases outside the gene matches: 4. CDR3 in amino acids: CASSGDRVLEQFF. CDR3 bases: TGCGCCAGCAGTGGGGACAGGGTCCTTGAGCAGTTCTTC.

CDR3 region: CSASVRSSGETQYF. The CDR3 DNA sequence: TGCAGTGCTTCAGTGAGAAGTAGCGGGGAGACCCAGTACTTC. This chain uses TRBV20-1 with TRBJ2-5; 7 bases agree with TRBD2. The germline gives CDR1 DFQATT, CDR2 SNEGSKA (reference sequence). This CDR3 comprises 14 residues. V was clipped by 5 bases and J by 5 bases; unmatched bases: 11.

The chain has TRBV5-1 and TRBJ2-1; TRBD2 agrees at 9 bases. The V and J ends lost 1 base and 7 bases, in that order; junction bases with no gene match: 3. This CDR3 has 14 amino acids. In germline, CDR1 is SGHRS, CDR2 YFSETQ. The CDR3 DNA is TGCGCCAGCAGCTTGTCTCTAGCGGGGAATGAGCAGTTCTTC. It translates to CASSLSLAGNEQFF.

This sequence joins TRBV6-1 and TRBJ1-2; 12 bases line up with TRBD1. CDR1 and CDR2 from the germline V gene are MNHNS and SASEGT. The CDR3 is 14 residues long. Unmatched junction bases numbered 8, after V lost 9 bases and J lost 6 bases. The CDR3 sequence is CASAPGQGADGYTF. Here the CDR3 DNA reads TGTGCCAGTGCCCCGGGACAGGGGGCTGATGGCTACACCTTC.

V gene TRBV12-3 or TRBV12-4 combines with J gene TRBJ2-1, with unresolved D. V gave up 6 bases and J gave up 4 bases, with 7 bases separating them. The CDR3 has 12 residues. DNA of the CDR3: TGTGCCAGCAGACGGAAGTACAATGAGCAGTTCTTC. This translates into CASRRKYNEQFF.

The chain links TRBV20-1 to TRBJ1-2, with TRBD1 as a possible D gene (5 bases). The germline CDR1 and CDR2 sequences are DFQATT and SNEGSKA (reference sequence). V shed 6 bases and J shed 3 bases, with 17 bases lying between them. The CDR3 runs to 14 residues. CDR3 amino acids: CSAARGLGDYGYTF. As DNA, the CDR3 is TGCAGTGCCGCTAGGGGCCTAGGGGACTATGGCTACACCTTC.